Below are 30 T cell receptor beta chains sequenced from a single sample in a study of blood T cells in healthy people across ages. It was with a sample-barcoded 5' primer and a J-beta primer mix that a second PCR of about 6 to 12 cycles was run. One entry per CDR3 protein results from TCRdb running MiXCR on the 5' RACE reads. The sample contains over 1,500,000 distinct CDR3 sequences, 30% to 40% of which appear only once. The sample taken for sequencing was blood. The source is a human donor in good health.

The chain links TRBV12-3 or TRBV12-4 to TRBJ2-3; D is undetermined. CDR3 length: 15 residues. V was shortened by 6 bases and J by 1 base, with 14 bases between the two germline ends. The chain's CDR3 is CASSPREKRTDTQYF. CDR3 coding DNA: TGTGCCAGCAGCCCTAGAGAGAAGCGCACAGATACGCAGTATTTT.

This chain connects TRBV4-1 to TRBJ2-1; 8 bases align to TRBD2. The CDR3 is 16 residues long. V was pared by 2 bases and J by 4 bases, with 7 bases of the junction left unmatched. The germline V gene encodes CDR1 MGHRA and CDR2 YSYEKL. DNA for the CDR3: TGCGCCAGCAGCCAATTGATTCGCGGGGGGTACAATGAGCAGTTCTTC. This codes for CASSQLIRGGYNEQFF.

The chain carries TRBV7-3 and TRBJ1-2; D ambiguous. Germline lookup yields CDR1 SGHTA and CDR2 FQGTGA. The CDR3 is 18 amino acids. V lost 2 bases to trimming and J lost 2 bases, with 21 bases between them. This CDR3 is CASSLWADVTVSNYGYTF. For the CDR3, the DNA is TGTGCCAGCAGCTTATGGGCAGACGTTACCGTTTCAAACTATGGCTACACCTTC.

This chain joins TRBV24-1 and TRBJ2-2; 10 bases line up with TRBD2. V shed 8 bases and J 3 bases; nucleotides not matched to a gene: 5. Germline CDR1 KGHDR, CDR2 SFDVKD. This CDR3 spans 15 amino acids. CDR3 in amino acids: CATKTGTSDTGELFF. The CDR3 DNA reads TGTGCCACCAAAACCGGGACTAGCGACACCGGGGAGCTGTTTTTT.

Regarding this clonotype: The junction departs from germline at one end; a sequencing error may be responsible. The chain employs TRBV7-7 and TRBJ2-4; 8 bases are shared with TRBD1. The J call may be incorrect, as the DNA end agrees better with TRBJ2-7. CDR1 and CDR2 from the germline V gene are SSHAT and FNYEAQ (reference sequence). The CDR3 spans 13 residues. CDR3: CASSWGQEYEQYF. CDR3 DNA: TGTGCTAGCAGCTGGGGACAGGAGTACGAGCAGTACTTC.

This clonotype was observed a few times. The rearrangement joins TRBV7-7 to TRBJ2-5; TRBD1 matches at 8 bases. V shed 4 bases, J shed 2 bases, and the junction held 6 bases outside the gene matches. The CDR3 has 15 residues. The germline V gene has CDR1 SSHAT and CDR2 FNYEAQ (reference sequence). The CDR3 here is CASSSSGQGQETQYF. CDR3 in DNA: TGTGCCAGCAGCTCCTCCGGACAGGGACAAGAGACCCAGTACTTC.

This clonotype was recorded a few times. The rearrangement joins TRBV29-1 to TRBJ2-5; 13 bases agree with TRBD2. J was trimmed by 4 bases and V by 4 bases; bases with no gene match: 3. Germline V gene data show CDR1 as SQVTM and CDR2 as ANQGSEA. The CDR3 is 14 amino acids. The CDR3 coding sequence is TGCAGCGTTGGACTAGCGGGGGGCGGAGAGACCCAGTACTTC. Translated: CSVGLAGGGETQYF.

This rearrangement joins TRBV10-3 to TRBJ2-7; tentative D call: TRBD1 (7 bases). The CDR3 has 17 amino acids. The germline V gene encodes CDR1 ENHRY and CDR2 SYGVKD. V lost 8 bases and J lost 1, with 24 bases in between. CDR3 bases: TGTGCCATCGGTGGGGAGGAGGGACAGAGGATATCCTACGAGCAGTACTTC. Residues: CAIGGEEGQRISYEQYF.

J is TRBJ2-1 and V is TRBV28, with D uncertain. Germline V gene data show CDR1 as MDHEN and CDR2 as SYDVKM. The CDR3 runs 15 residues. Between the trimmed V and J ends, which lost 3 bases and 0 bases, there was a span of 9 bases. The CDR3 reads CASSFIRSSYNEQFF. The CDR3 DNA sequence: TGTGCCAGCAGTTTTATCAGGAGCTCCTACAATGAGCAGTTCTTC.

The CDR3 DNA follows: TGTGCCAGCAGTTTAAGGATTTTCAGCTCCTATAATTCACCCCTCCACTTT. Its protein product is CASSLRIFSSYNSPLHF. The chain recombines TRBV6-5 with TRBJ1-6; D is uncertain. Germline V CDR1 and CDR2: MNHEY, SVGAGI. This CDR3 region has 17 residues. V lost 4 bases to trimming and J lost 0 bases, with 13 bases between them.

This clonotype was counted a few times. The V call is TRBV11-2, the J call TRBJ2-7; D call uncertain. Germline V gene lookup returns CDR1 SGHAT and CDR2 FQNNGV. V lost 0 bases and J lost 3, with 6 bases in between. The CDR3 totals 13 residues. CDR3 bases: TGTGCCAGCAGCTTAGATACGATCTACGAGCAGTACTTC. Its protein is CASSLDTIYEQYF.

V gene TRBV12-3 or TRBV12-4 combines with J gene TRBJ1-2; perhaps TRBD1 as D (5 bases). The CDR3 is made up of 16 amino acids. The germline V and J ends were trimmed by 3 bases and 4 bases, with 18 bases remaining between them. CDR3 coding DNA: TGTGCCAGCAGTTTGACAGTTGAAGGCCTTACCTATGGCTACACCTTC. Its protein is CASSLTVEGLTYGYTF.

In its sample, this clonotype was seen a few times. J is TRBJ2-7 and V is TRBV5-1, with D perhaps TRBD1 (5 bases). Germline CDR1 SGHRS, CDR2 YFSETQ. Deletions cut 0 bases from V and 3 bases from J, with 13 bases between. This CDR3 is 15 amino acids long. The CDR3 bases are TGCGCCAGCAGCTTGGATGTAAGGGGAATCTACGAGCAGTACTTC. Amino acid sequence: CASSLDVRGIYEQYF.

This clonotype appeared many times. The V and J genes are TRBV12-3 or TRBV12-4 and TRBJ2-3, with TRBD2 matching over 9 bases. Trimming removed 4 bases from V and 0 bases from J; junction bases left unmatched: 17. The length of the CDR3 is 20 residues. CDR3 amino acids: CASSSGPVSGGLASTDTQYF. DNA for the CDR3: TGTGCCAGCAGTTCCGGTCCTGTGAGCGGGGGGCTTGCTAGCACAGATACGCAGTATTTT.

Ten or more counts support this clonotype. This chain links TRBV20-1 with TRBJ2-5; D might be TRBD2 (5 bases). V was cut by 4 bases and J by 4 bases, with 10 bases left in between. Germline loops: CDR1 DFQATT, CDR2 SNEGSKA (reference sequence). The CDR3 length is 12 residues. DNA of the CDR3: TGCAGTGCTATTAGGAGCGGAGAGACCCAGTACTTC. Protein product: CSAIRSGETQYF.

In this sample, this clonotype turned up a few times. The chain links TRBV7-3 to TRBJ1-2, with 8 bases aligning to TRBD1. Trimming took 8 bases from V and 0 from J; bases not matched to a gene: 20. CDR3 length: 19 residues. Germline CDR1 reads SGHTA; CDR2 reads FQGTGA. The CDR3 reads CASPDRVRSGGLANYGYTF. The CDR3 DNA is TGTGCCAGCCCGGACAGGGTACGAAGTGGCGGTTTGGCTAACTATGGCTACACCTTC.

The chain uses TRBV11-2 and TRBJ1-2; D not resolved. CDR1 is SGHAT, CDR2 FQNNGV, per germline. The germline V and J ends were trimmed by 3 bases and 5 bases, with 22 bases remaining between them. This CDR3 is built from 17 residues. Written as DNA, the CDR3 is TGTGCCAGCAGCTTCCTCAACTCCCAATATGCCCGATATGGCTACACCTTC. Protein: CASSFLNSQYARYGYTF.

Here the CDR3 DNA reads TGTGCCAGCAGTTACCTCATGAGAGGACACTATGGCTACACCTTC. Its translation is CASSYLMRGHYGYTF. The gene calls are TRBV6-2 or TRBV6-3 and TRBJ1-2; D is ambiguous. Germline V gives CDR1 MNHEY, CDR2 SVGEGT. The CDR3 sequence is 15 residues long. Trimming took 2 bases from V and 3 from J, leaving 13 bases between them.

The rearrangement uses TRBV7-2 and TRBJ2-7; possibly TRBD1 for D (6 bases). The CDR3 length is 15 residues. Germline assignment: CDR1 SGHTA and CDR2 FQGNSA. V was cut by 2 bases and J by 3 bases, with 14 bases left in between. The CDR3 DNA is TGTGCCAGCAGCTTACAGCAGGGGAGTTTCTACGAGCAGTACTTC. Protein: CASSLQQGSFYEQYF.

This clonotype showed up just a few times. In DNA, the CDR3 is TGCAGTGCCGAGGGGACGAGTAAAGAGACCCAGTACTTC. Encoded protein: CSAEGTSKETQYF. The chain joins TRBV20-1 to TRBJ2-5; D assignment may be TRBD1 or TRBD2 (5 bases each). The CDR3 loop spans 13 amino acids. Trimming took off 6 bases at V and 3 bases at J, with 14 bases between the two ends. CDR1 and CDR2 (germline): DFQATT, SNEGSKA (reference sequence).

This clonotype has just a few counts. The V gene is TRBV24-1, the J gene TRBJ1-2, with D possibly TRBD1 on 6 matching bases. Deletions cut 3 bases from V and 0 bases from J, with 16 bases between. The V gene's germline CDR1 is KGHDR and CDR2 SFDVKD. The CDR3 has 17 residues. The CDR3 loop reads CATSDARDTRTNYGYTF. As DNA, the CDR3 is TGTGCCACCAGTGATGCCCGGGACACTCGAACTAACTATGGCTACACCTTC.

The rearrangement links TRBV5-6 to TRBJ2-7, with 9 bases fitting TRBD1. Trimming cost V 0 bases and J 1 base; bases outside gene matches: 5. Germline V gives CDR1 SGHDT, CDR2 YYEEEE. The CDR3 totals 16 residues. The CDR3 reads CASSLVGGQGSYEQYF. In nucleotides, the CDR3 is TGTGCCAGCAGCTTGGTGGGAGGACAGGGGTCCTACGAGCAGTACTTC.

This clonotype turned up a few times. The junction departs from germline at one end; a sequencing error may be responsible. This sequence joins TRBV29-1 and TRBJ2-6; 7 bases are a match to TRBD1. Germline CDR1 reads SQVTM; CDR2 reads ANQGSEA. CDR3 length: 16 residues. The CDR3 loop reads CSVTGVRVPGASVLTF. DNA for the CDR3: TGCAGCGTTACAGGGGTGAGAGTTCCTGGGGCCAGCGTCCTGACTTTC.

The gene calls are TRBV9 and TRBJ1-1; TRBD1 is a possible D gene (6 bases). Germline CDR1 reads SGDLS; CDR2 reads YYNGEE. The V end was cut by 2 bases, the J end by 5 bases, with 10 bases between. CDR3 length: 13 amino acids. The CDR3 DNA reads TGTGCCAGCAGCGTGCAGGGGCTGACTGAAGCTTTCTTT. Protein sequence: CASSVQGLTEAFF.

This clonotype was observed many times. The chain couples TRBV11-1 to TRBJ2-7, with D uncertain. Germline loops: CDR1 SGHAT, CDR2 FQDESV (reference sequence). V lost 4 bases and J 4 bases, leaving 11 bases between the germline ends. This CDR3 has 13 residues. The CDR3: CASSSNHLYEQYF. The DNA for the CDR3 is TGTGCCAGCAGCTCGAATCATCTATACGAGCAGTACTTC.

This sequence joins TRBV12-3 or TRBV12-4 and TRBJ2-1, with TRBD1 identical over 8 bases. This CDR3 region has 12 residues. J lost 10 bases, V lost 3 bases, and 2 bases had no gene match. The CDR3 reads CASSFHRGEQFF. CDR3 DNA sequence: TGTGCCAGCAGTTTCCACAGGGGGGAGCAGTTCTTC.

The chain has TRBV9 and TRBJ1-2; D gene ambiguous. The CDR3 loop spans 15 amino acids. Germline V CDR1 and CDR2: SGDLS, YYNGEE. V lost 0 bases and J lost 3, with 12 bases in between. Here the CDR3 DNA reads TGTGCCAGCAGCGTAGGGCTGGGTTCTTACTATGGCTACACCTTC. Residues: CASSVGLGSYYGYTF. Together with reference TRBV9 and TRBJ1-2, the CDR3 gives the full variable domain: DSGVTQTPKHLITATGQRVTLRCSPRSGDLSVYWYQQSLDQGLQFLIQYYNGEERAKGNILERFSAQQFPDLHSELNLSSLELGDSALYFCASSVGLGSYYGYTFGSGTRLTVV.

The chain uses TRBV6-6 and TRBJ1-2; possibly TRBD1 for D (5 bases). Trimming took off 6 bases at V and 8 bases at J, with 7 bases between the two ends. The CDR3 contains 10 residues. Germline values: CDR1 MNHNY, CDR2 SVGAGI (reference sequence). The CDR3 loop is CASSRGGYTF. In DNA, the CDR3 is TGTGCCAGCAGCCGGGGGGGCTACACCTTC.

The chain has TRBV9 and TRBJ2-1; perhaps TRBD2 as D (7 bases). With 0 bases removed from V and 3 bases from J, the gap between germline ends came to 13 bases. The CDR3 runs to 16 residues. Germline V gives CDR1 SGDLS, CDR2 YYNGEE. This CDR3 is CASSVGGGGLYNEQFF. CDR3 DNA sequence: TGTGCCAGCAGCGTAGGAGGCGGGGGCCTCTACAATGAGCAGTTCTTC.

This clonotype was detected only a few times. The chain has TRBV27 and TRBJ2-1; 7 bases match TRBD2. Germline CDR1 reads MNHEY; CDR2 reads SMNVEV (reference sequence). V was clipped by 10 bases and J by 5 bases; unmatched bases: 14. The CDR3 sequence is 15 residues long. CDR3 loop: CATFPLQRGHNEQFF. Written as DNA, the CDR3 is TGTGCCACCTTCCCCTTACAGCGGGGCCACAATGAGCAGTTCTTC.